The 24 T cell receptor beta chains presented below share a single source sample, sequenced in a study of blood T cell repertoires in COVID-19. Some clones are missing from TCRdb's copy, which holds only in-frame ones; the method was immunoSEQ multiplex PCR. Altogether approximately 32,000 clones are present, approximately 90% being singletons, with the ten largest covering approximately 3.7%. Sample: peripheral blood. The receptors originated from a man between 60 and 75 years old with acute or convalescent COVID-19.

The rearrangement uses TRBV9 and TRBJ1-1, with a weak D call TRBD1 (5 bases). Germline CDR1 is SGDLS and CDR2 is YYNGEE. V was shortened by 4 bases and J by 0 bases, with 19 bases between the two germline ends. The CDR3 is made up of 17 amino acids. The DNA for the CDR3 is TGTGCCAGCAGCCCCCAGTCAGGGAGGCCCCTGAACACTGAAGCTTTCTTT. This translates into CASSPQSGRPLNTEAFF.

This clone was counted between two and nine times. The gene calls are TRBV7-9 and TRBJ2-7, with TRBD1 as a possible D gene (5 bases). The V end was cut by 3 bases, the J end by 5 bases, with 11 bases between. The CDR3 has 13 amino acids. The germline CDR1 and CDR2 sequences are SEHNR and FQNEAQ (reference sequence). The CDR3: CASSLAGLDEQYF. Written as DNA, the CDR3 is TGTGCCAGCAGCTTGGCAGGGCTGGACGAGCAGTACTTC.

The CDR3, as DNA: TGTGCCAGTAGCAGTACCCGACAGGGGGCTGGTCAGCCCCAGCATTTT. This sequence encodes CASSSTRQGAGQPQHF. The V gene is TRBV19, the J gene TRBJ1-5, with 10 bases identical to TRBD1. This CDR3 has 16 residues. V lost 6 bases, J lost 6 bases, and 11 bases stayed unmatched. Germline values: CDR1 LNHDA, CDR2 SQIVND (reference sequence).

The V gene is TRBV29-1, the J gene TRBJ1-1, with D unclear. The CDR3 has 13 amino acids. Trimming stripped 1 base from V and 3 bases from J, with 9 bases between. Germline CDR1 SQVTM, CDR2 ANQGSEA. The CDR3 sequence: CSVEVGSDTEAFF. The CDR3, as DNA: TGCAGCGTTGAAGTAGGGAGCGACACTGAAGCTTTCTTT.

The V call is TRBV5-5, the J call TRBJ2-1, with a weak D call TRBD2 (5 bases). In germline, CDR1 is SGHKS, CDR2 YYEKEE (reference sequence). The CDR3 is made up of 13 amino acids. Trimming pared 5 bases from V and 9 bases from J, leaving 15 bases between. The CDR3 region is CASSLVSGGEQFF. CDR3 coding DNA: TGTGCCAGCAGTCTAGTCTCCGGAGGTGAGCAGTTCTTC.

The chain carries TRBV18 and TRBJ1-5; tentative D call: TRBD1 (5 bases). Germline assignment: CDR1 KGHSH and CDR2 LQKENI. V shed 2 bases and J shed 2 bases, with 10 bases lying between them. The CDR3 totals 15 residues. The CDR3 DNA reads TGTGCCAGCTCACCAACGGGAGGGGGCAATCAGCCCCAGCATTTT. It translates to CASSPTGGGNQPQHF.

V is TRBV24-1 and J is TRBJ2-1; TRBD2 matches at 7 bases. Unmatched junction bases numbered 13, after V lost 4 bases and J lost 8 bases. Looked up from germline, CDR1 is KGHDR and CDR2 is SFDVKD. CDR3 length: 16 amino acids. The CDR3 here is CATSDPSGSKTDEQFF. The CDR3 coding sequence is TGTGCCACCAGTGACCCTAGCGGCTCCAAGACCGATGAGCAGTTCTTC.

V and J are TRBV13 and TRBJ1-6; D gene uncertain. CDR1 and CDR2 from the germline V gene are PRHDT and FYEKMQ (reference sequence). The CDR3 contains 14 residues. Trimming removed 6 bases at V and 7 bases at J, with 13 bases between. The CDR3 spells CASRVEGRNSPLHF. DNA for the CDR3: TGTGCCAGCAGAGTCGAAGGGAGAAATTCACCCCTCCACTTT.

For the CDR3, the DNA is TGTGCCAGCAGCCCCCGGGTCGGTAACACTGAAGCTTTCTTT. It is translated as CASSPRVGNTEAFF. The J gene is TRBJ1-1, the V gene TRBV11-3; no firm D call. Deletions cut 5 bases from V and 2 bases from J, with 12 bases between. This CDR3 is built from 14 residues. Germline V gives CDR1 SGHNT, CDR2 YENEEA.

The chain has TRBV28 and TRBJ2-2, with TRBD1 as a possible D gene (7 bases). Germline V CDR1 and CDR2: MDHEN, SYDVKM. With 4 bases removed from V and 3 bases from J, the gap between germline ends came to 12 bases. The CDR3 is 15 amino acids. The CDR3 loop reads CASSSGDRYTGELFF. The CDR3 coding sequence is TGTGCCAGCAGTTCGGGGGACAGATACACCGGGGAGCTGTTTTTT. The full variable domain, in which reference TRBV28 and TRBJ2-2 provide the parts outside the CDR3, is DVKVTQSSRYLVKRTGEKVFLECVQDMDHENMFWYRQDPGLGLRLIYFSYDVKMKEKGDIPEGYSVSREKKERFSLILESASTNQTSMYLCASSSGDRYTGELFFGEGSRLTVL.

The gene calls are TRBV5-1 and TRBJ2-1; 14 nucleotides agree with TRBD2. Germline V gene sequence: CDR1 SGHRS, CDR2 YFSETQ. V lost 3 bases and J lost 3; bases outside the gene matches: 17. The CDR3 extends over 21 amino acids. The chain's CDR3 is CASSSPRGTSGSEGNYNEQFF. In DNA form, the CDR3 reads TGCGCCAGCAGCTCCCCCCGCGGGACTAGCGGGAGTGAGGGGAACTACAATGAGCAGTTCTTC.

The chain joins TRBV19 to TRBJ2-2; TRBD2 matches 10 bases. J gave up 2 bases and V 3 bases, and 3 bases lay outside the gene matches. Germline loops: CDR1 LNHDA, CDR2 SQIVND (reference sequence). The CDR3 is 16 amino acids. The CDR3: CASSMSGRANTGELFF. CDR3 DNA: TGTGCCAGTAGTATGAGCGGGAGGGCAAACACCGGGGAGCTGTTTTTT.

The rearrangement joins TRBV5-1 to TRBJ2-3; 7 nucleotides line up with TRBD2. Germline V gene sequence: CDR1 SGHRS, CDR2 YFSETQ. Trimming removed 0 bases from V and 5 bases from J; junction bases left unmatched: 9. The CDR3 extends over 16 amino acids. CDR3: CASSLAGAGEIDTQYF. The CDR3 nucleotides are TGCGCCAGCAGCTTGGCCGGTGCGGGAGAGATAGATACGCAGTATTTT.

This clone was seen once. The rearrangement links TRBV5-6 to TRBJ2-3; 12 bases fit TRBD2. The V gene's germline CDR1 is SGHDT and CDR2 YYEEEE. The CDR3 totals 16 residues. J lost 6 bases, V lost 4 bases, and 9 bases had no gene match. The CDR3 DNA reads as TGTGCCAGCAGCGGAAAACTAGCGGGAGGACTGGATACGCAGTATTTT. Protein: CASSGKLAGGLDTQYF.

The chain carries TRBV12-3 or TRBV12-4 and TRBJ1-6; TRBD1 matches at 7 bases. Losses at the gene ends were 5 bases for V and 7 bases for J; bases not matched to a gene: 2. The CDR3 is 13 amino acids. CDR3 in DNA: TGTGCCAGCAGTGGGACAGCAAATTCACCCCTCCACTTT. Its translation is CASSGTANSPLHF.

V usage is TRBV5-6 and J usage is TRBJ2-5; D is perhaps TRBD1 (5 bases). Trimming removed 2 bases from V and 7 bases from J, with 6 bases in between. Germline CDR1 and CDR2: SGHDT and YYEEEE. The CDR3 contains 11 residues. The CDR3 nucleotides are TGTGCCAGCAGCTTAACAGGGACCCAGTACTTC. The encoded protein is CASSLTGTQYF. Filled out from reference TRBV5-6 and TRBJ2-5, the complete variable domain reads DAGVTQSPTHLIKTRGQQVTLRCSPKSGHDTVSWYQQALGQGPQFIFQYYEEEERQRGNFPDRFSGHQFPNYSSELNVNALLLGDSALYLCASSLTGTQYFGPGTRLLVL.

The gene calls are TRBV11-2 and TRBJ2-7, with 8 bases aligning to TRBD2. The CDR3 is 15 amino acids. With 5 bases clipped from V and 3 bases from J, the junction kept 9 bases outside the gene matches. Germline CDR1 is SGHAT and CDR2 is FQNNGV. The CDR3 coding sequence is TGTGCCAGCAGCCTAATCCCACTAGCGGACTACGAGCAGTACTTC. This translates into CASSLIPLADYEQYF.

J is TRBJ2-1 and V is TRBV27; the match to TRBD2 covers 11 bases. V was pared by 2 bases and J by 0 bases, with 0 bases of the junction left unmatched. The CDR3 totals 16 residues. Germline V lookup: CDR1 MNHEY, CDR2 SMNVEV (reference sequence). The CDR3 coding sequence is TGTGCCAGCAGTTTACTAGCGGGAGGCTCCTACAATGAGCAGTTCTTC. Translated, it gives CASSLLAGGSYNEQFF.

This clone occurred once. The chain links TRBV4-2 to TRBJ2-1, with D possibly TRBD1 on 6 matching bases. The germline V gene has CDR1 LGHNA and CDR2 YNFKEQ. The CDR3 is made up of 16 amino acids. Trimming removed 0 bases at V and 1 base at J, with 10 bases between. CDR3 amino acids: CASSQDRQDSYNEQFF. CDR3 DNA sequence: TGTGCCAGCAGCCAAGACCGACAGGATTCCTACAATGAGCAGTTCTTC.

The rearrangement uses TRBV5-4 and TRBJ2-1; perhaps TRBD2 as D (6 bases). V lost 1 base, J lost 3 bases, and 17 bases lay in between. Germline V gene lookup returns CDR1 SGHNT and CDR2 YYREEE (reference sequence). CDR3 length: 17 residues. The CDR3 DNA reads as TGTGCCAGCAGCTTGAGAATTTGGGAGGAGGGCTACAATGAGCAGTTCTTC. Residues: CASSLRIWEEGYNEQFF.

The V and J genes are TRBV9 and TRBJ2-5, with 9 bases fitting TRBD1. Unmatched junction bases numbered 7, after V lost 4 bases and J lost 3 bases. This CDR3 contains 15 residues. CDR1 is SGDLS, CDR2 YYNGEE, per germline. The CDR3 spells CASSPRTGVKETQYF. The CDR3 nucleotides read TGTGCCAGCAGCCCTCGGACAGGGGTGAAAGAGACCCAGTACTTC. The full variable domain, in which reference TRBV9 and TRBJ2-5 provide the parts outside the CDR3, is DSGVTQTPKHLITATGQRVTLRCSPRSGDLSVYWYQQSLDQGLQFLIQYYNGEERAKGNILERFSAQQFPDLHSELNLSSLELGDSALYFCASSPRTGVKETQYFGPGTRLLVL.

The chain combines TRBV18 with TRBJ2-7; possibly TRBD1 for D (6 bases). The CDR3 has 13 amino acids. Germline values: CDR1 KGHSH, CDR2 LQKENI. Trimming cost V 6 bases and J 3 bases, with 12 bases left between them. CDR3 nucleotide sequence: TGTGCCAGCTCCCGACAGGATTACTACGAGCAGTACTTC. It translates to CASSRQDYYEQYF.

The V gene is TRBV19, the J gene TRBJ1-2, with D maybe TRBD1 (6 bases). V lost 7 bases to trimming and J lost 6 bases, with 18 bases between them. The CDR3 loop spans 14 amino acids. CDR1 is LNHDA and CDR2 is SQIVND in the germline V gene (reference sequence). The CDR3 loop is CASTDQGHTHGYTF. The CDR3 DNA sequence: TGTGCCAGTACCGACCAGGGACATACTCATGGCTACACCTTC.

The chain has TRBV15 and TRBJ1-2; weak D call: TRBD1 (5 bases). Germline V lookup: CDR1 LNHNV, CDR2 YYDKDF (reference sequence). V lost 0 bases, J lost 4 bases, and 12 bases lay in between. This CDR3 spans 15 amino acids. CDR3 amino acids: CATSRDLQALYGYTF. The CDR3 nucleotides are TGTGCCACCAGCAGAGATTTACAGGCCCTCTATGGCTACACCTTC.